This T cell receptor (beta chain) was sequenced in a study of blood T cell repertoires in COVID-19. Study information: The United States, Italy and Spain provided the acute and convalescent COVID-19 samples. PBMCs, B-cell-depleted T cells, or T cells were the source of the cDNA or gDNA that made up the material.

The germline CDR1 and CDR2 sequences are SGHTA and FQGNSA. This CDR3 has 17 residues. V lost 1 base and J lost 6; bases outside the gene matches: 7. Assignments of participants to cohorts depended upon their own reported clinical history. Data came from immunoSEQ multiplex PCR; TCRdb stores just in-frame clones and leaves some out. The table shows approximately 240,000 clones, with 85% to 90% occurring only once. The receptor was derived from a woman in her forties or fifties in a cohort exposed to, infected with or recovered from COVID-19 (not recorded which). Specimen: PBMCs or T cells enriched from blood (not recorded which). The J gene is TRBJ1-5, the V gene TRBV7-2; 12 bases line up with TRBD1. As DNA, the CDR3 is TGTGCCAGCAGCTTAGTAGGGACAGGGGGCGGGGGTCAGCCCCAGCATTTT. Translation gives CASSLVGTGGGGQPQHF.